The following is a TCR beta chain sequence with its context. TCRdb re-analyzed the PCR reads using MiXCR. The sample includes about 28,000 clones, 20% to 25% seen only once; the top ten take approximately 15%. The source of the sample is a study of metastatic and nonmetastatic thyroid tumors. None of the patients had undergone any treatment ahead of thyroid surgery. The CDR3 runs 12 residues. V lost 2 bases, J lost 7 bases, and 11 bases lay in between. Germline CDR1 reads GTSNPN; CDR2 reads SVGIG (reference sequence). Sequencing input: blood. The V gene is TRBV30, the J gene TRBJ1-2; D ambiguous. This clonotype originated in a female donor with papillary thyroid cancer or a benign thyroid nodule (not recorded which). Some clones in this sample may be carry-over from other donors' samples. CDR3 sequence: CAWSFGSGGYTF. For the CDR3, the DNA is TGTGCCTGGAGTTTTGGGTCGGGTGGCTACACCTTC.